Reported below is one TCR beta chain. This sample was included in a study of blood T cell repertoires in COVID-19. The wider study: Samples came from the United States, Italy and Spain, spanning acute and convalescent COVID-19. T cells, B-cell-depleted T cells, or PBMCs provided the cDNA or gDNA that served as material.

Trimming cost V 3 bases and J 2 bases; bases outside gene matches: 15. CDR3 size: 19 residues. CDR1 and CDR2 (germline): SGHTA, FQGNSA. Authors' processing steps: Reference gene primer amplification gave estimated nucleated cell counts. The table came from immunoSEQ multiplex PCR; TCRdb's copy has only in-frame clones and leaves some out. For V, J and clone size, that table is used; D and trimming come from the DNA. The sample contains some 220,000 clones, around three quarters of which appear only once. The sequencing sample was made of peripheral blood. The receptor was isolated from a woman in her 70s with acute or convalescent COVID-19. The chain recombines TRBV7-2 with TRBJ2-7, with 11 bases aligning to TRBD2. The CDR3 loop reads CASSLVAGGLPSLTYEQYF. The CDR3 region has the DNA TGTGCCAGCAGCTTGGTAGCGGGGGGGCTGCCTTCTCTAACCTACGAGCAGTACTTC.